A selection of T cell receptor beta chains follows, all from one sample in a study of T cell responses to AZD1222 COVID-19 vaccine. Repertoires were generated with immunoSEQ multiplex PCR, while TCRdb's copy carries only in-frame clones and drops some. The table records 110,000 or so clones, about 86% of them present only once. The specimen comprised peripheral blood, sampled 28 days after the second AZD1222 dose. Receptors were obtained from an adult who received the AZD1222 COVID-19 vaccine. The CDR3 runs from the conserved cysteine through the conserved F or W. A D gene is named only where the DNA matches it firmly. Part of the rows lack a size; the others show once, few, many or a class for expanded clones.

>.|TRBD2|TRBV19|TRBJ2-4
TGTGCCAGTAGTATATCAAGCGGGGAAGGGCGGGACATTCAGTACTTC
CASSISSGEGRDIQYF
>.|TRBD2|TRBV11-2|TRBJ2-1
TGTGCCAGCAGCTCTGTTAGCGGGAGCAGGTTTGAGCAGTTCTTC
CASSSVSGSRFEQFF
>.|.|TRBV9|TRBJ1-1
TGTGCCAGCAGCAGTGACACTGAAGCTTTCTTT
CASSSDTEAFF
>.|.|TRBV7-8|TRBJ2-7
TGTGCCAGCAAGGGGGGTACTAACTACGAGCAGTACTTC
CASKGGTNYEQYF
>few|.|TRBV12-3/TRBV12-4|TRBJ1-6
TGTGCCAGTGCCCCGAGGGCTGTTTCACCCCTCCACTTT
CASAPRAVSPLHF
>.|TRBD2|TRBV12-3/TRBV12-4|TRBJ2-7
TGTGCCAGCAGTTTCGGGGGGGCGTGGGAGCAGTACTTC
CASSFGGAWEQYF
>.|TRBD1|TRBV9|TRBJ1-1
TGTGCCAGCAGCTGGACAGGGGCGAACACTGAAGCTTTCTTT
CASSWTGANTEAFF
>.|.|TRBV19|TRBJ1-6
TGTGCCAGTAGTATTATCGACAGGCGGAATTCACCCCTCCACTTT
CASSIIDRRNSPLHF
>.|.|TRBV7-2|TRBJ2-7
TGTGCCAGCAGCCCAGATACCTACGAGCAGTACTTC
CASSPDTYEQYF
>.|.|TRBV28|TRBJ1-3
TGTGCCAGCACCCCTACCAGTAGGGTCTCTGGAAACACCATATATTTT
CASTPTSRVSGNTIYF
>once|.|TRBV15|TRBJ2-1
TGTGCCACCAGCAGAGATCAACGGTTTGCTGGTCCCCACAATGAGCAGTTCTTC
CATSRDQRFAGPHNEQFF
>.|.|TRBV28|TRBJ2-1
TGTGCCAGCAGTTTTAGTTGGACTTTAACGGCCCGCTCCTACAATGAGCAGTTCTTC
CASSFSWTLTARSYNEQFF
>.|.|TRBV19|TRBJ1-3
TGTGCCAGTAGTATCGTCTTTTGGCGCTCTGGAAACACCATATATTTT
CASSIVFWRSGNTIYF
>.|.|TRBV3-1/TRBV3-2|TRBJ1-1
TGTGCCAGCAGCCAGAGTGATTATCAGGGGTTCACTGAAGCTTTCTTT
CASSQSDYQGFTEAFF
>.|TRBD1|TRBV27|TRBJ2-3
TGTGCCAGCAGTTTGAGGACAGGGGGCACAGATACGCAGTATTTT
CASSLRTGGTDTQYF
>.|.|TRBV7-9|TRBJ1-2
TGTGCCAGCAGCTTATCTTCAGGGGATGGCTACACCTTC
CASSLSSGDGYTF
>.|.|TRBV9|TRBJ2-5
TGTGCCAGCAGCGTAGCTAGACTAGATGAGACCCAGTACTTC
CASSVARLDETQYF
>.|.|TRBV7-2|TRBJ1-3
TGTGCCAGCAGTCTACCGAGGGGTATCTCTGGAAACACCATATATTTT
CASSLPRGISGNTIYF
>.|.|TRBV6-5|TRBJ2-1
TGTGCCATTTGGGGAAGCGGGGAGCAGTTCTTC
CAIWGSGEQFF
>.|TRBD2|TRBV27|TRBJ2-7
TGTGCCAGCAGTCCGCTAGCGGACCTCTACGAGCAGTACTTC
CASSPLADLYEQYF
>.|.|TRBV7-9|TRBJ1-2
TGTGCCAGCAGCTTAGACAGGTTTGGCTACACCTTC
CASSLDRFGYTF
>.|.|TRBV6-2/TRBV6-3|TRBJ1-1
TGTGCCAGCAGTTACTCGAGTCAGGGCTTGCCTGAAGCTTTCTTT
CASSYSSQGLPEAFF
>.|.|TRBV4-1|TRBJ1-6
TGCGCCAGCAGCCAGAACGACAGTCCCAATTCACCCCTCCACTTT
CASSQNDSPNSPLHF
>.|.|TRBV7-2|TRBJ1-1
TGTGCCAGCAGCTTAGGGTCGGTGAACACTGAAGCTTTCTTT
CASSLGSVNTEAFF
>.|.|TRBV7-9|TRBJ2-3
TGTGCCAGCAGCCCCCCGCTGGGGGTGAGGTGGACAGATACGCAGTATTTT
CASSPPLGVRWTDTQYF
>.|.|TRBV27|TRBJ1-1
TGTGCCAGCAGCCCGGGGGACGGCACTGAAGCTTTCTTT
CASSPGDGTEAFF
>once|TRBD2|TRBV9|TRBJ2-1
TGTGCCAGCAGCCCTCCCGGCGGGAGCTCCTACAATGAGCAGTTCTTC
CASSPPGGSSYNEQFF
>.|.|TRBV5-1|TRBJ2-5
TGCGCCAGCAGCCTGTGGGTGGGGGAGACCCAGTACTTC
CASSLWVGETQYF
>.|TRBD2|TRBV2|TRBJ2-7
TGTGCCAGCAGCCAATCGGGGGAGGGTTACGAGCAGTACTTC
CASSQSGEGYEQYF
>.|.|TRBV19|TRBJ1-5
TGTGCCAGTAGTATACCCAGGGACCTCAATCAGCCCCAGCATTTT
CASSIPRDLNQPQHF
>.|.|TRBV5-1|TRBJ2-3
TGCGCCAGCAGCTTGGGTGACAGAGAAACAGATACGCAGTATTTT
CASSLGDRETDTQYF
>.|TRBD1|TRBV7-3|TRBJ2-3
TGTGCCAGCAGCTGGACCCTGGGACAGGGTTTTGGTACGCAGTATTTT
CASSWTLGQGFGTQYF
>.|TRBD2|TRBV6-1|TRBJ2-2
TGTGCCAGCAGTGAGGGACTAGCGGGCCAGAACACCGGGGAGCTGTTTTTT
CASSEGLAGQNTGELFF
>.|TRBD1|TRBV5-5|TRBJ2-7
TGTGCCAGCAGCACTACCGGGACAGGGTACGAGCAGTACTTC
CASSTTGTGYEQYF
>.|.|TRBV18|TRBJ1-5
TGTGCCAGCTCACCACTGAGCAATCAGCCCCAGCATTTT
CASSPLSNQPQHF
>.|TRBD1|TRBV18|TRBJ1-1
TGTGCCAGCTCACGAGGGACAGAGGAGAACACTGAAGCTTTCTTT
CASSRGTEENTEAFF
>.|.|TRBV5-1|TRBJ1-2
TGCGCCAGCAGCTGGAATGGAGGGGCCGGCTACACCTTC
CASSWNGGAGYTF
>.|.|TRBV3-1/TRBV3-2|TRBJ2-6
TGTGCCAGCCGGCAAAACTCTGGGGCCAACGTCCTGACTTTC
CASRQNSGANVLTF
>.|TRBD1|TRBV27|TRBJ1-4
TGTGCCAGCAGTACGACAGGGGGCTTTGAAAAACTGTTTTTT
CASSTTGGFEKLFF
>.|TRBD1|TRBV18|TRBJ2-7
TGTGCCAGCTCACCGGCGATATATGGGACAGCCTACGAGCAGTACTTC
CASSPAIYGTAYEQYF
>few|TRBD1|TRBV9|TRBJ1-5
TGTGCCAGCAGCGTAGGGGACAGGGCTCAGCCCCAGCATTTT
CASSVGDRAQPQHF
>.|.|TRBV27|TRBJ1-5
TGTGCCAGCAGTCCCGGACGGTACAATCAGCCCCAGCATTTT
CASSPGRYNQPQHF
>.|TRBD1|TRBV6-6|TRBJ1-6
TGTGCCAGCAGTTATGGGGACAGGTACAATTCACCCCTCCACTTT
CASSYGDRYNSPLHF
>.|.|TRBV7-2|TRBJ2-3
TGTGCCAGCAGCTTAGCTGGGGGGTGGGCAGATACGCAGTATTTT
CASSLAGGWADTQYF
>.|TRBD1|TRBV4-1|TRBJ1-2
TGCGCCAGCAGCTCACCCGGGACAGGGGAGGGCTACACCTTC
CASSSPGTGEGYTF
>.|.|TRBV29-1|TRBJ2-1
TGCAGCGTTGCAGGGGACAATGAGCAGTTCTTC
CSVAGDNEQFF
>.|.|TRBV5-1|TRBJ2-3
TGCGCCAGCAGCTTGGCGGCAGGGGCTAAAGATACGCAGTATTTT
CASSLAAGAKDTQYF
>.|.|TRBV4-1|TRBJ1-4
TGCGCCAGCAGCCTTGGATACCTTTTAAGTCGGAGTAATGAAAAACTGTTTTTT
CASSLGYLLSRSNEKLFF
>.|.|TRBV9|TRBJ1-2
TGTGCCAGCAGTGTAGACAGCGGAGGCTACACCTTC
CASSVDSGGYTF
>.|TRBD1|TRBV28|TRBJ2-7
TGTGCCAGCAGTCCAGGGGGCTGGGGATACGAGCAGTACTTC
CASSPGGWGYEQYF
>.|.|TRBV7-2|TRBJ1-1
TGTGCCAGCGGAGAGGGAATGAACACTGAAGCTTTCTTT
CASGEGMNTEAFF